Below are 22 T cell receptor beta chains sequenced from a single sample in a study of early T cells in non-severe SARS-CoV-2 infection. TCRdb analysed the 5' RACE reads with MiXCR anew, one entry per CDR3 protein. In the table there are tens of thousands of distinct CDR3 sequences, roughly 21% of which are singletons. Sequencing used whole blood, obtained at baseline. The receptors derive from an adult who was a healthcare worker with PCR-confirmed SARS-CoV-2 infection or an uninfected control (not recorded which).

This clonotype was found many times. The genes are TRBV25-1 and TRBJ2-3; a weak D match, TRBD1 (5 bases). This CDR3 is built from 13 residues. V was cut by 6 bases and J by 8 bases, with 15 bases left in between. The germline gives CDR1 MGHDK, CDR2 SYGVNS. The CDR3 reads CASSVDRSGTQYF. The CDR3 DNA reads TGTGCCAGCAGCGTTGACAGATCGGGTACGCAGTATTTT.

The CDR3 loop reads CASSLGTSGKLTDTQYF. The DNA for the CDR3 is TGTGCCAGCAGCTTAGGTACTAGCGGAAAACTCACAGATACGCAGTATTTT. The chain joins TRBV11-2 to TRBJ2-3; 8 bases map to TRBD2. The J segment lost 2 bases and the V segment lost 1 base, leaving 8 bases of the junction unmatched. The CDR3 contains 17 residues. The germline gives CDR1 SGHAT, CDR2 FQNNGV.

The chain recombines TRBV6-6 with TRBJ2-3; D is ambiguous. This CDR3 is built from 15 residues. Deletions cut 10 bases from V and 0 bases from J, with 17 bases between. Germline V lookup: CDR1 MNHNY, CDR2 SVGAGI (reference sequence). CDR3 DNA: TGTGCCACCACCCGGGCTCGCGGAAGCACAGATACGCAGTATTTT. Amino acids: CATTRARGSTDTQYF.

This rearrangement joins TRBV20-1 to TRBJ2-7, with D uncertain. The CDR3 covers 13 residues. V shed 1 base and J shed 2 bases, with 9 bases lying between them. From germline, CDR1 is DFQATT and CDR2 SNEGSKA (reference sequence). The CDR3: CSARALQTYEQYF. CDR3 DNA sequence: TGCAGTGCTAGAGCTCTCCAGACCTACGAGCAGTACTTC.

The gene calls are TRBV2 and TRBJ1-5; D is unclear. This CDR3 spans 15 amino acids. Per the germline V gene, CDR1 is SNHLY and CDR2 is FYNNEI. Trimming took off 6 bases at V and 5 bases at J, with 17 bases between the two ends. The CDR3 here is CASSSIGVSYQPQHF. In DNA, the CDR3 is TGTGCCAGCAGCTCTATCGGGGTTTCTTATCAGCCCCAGCATTTT.

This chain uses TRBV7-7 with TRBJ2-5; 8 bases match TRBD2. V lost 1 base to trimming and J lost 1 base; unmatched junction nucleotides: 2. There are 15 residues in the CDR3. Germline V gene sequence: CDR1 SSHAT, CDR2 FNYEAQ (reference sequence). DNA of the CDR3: TGTGCCAGCAGCTTAGGGACTAGCTTCCAAGAGACCCAGTACTTC. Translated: CASSLGTSFQETQYF.

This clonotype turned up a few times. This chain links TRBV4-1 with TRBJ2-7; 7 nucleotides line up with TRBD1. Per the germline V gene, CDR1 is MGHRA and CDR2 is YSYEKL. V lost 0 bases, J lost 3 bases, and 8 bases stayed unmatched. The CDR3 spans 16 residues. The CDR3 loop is CASSQDSSNRGYEQYF. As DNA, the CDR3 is TGCGCCAGCAGCCAAGATTCTTCGAACAGGGGCTACGAGCAGTACTTC.

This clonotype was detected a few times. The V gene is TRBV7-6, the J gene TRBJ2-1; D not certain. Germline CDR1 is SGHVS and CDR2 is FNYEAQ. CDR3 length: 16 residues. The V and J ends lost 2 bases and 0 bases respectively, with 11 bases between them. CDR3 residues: CASSLLLYSSYNEQFF. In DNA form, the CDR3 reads TGTGCCAGCAGCTTACTTCTTTATAGCTCCTACAATGAGCAGTTCTTC.

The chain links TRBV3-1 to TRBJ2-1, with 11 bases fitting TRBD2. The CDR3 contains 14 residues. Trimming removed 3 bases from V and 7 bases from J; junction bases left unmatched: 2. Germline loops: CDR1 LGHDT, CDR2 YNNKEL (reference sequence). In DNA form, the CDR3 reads TGTGCCAGCAGCCACCTAGCGGGGGGAAATGAGCAGTTCTTC. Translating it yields CASSHLAGGNEQFF.

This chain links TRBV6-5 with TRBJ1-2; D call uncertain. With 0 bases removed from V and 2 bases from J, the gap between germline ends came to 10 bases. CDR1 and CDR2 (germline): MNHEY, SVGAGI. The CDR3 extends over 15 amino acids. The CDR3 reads CASSYSFNTNYGYTF. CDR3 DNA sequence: TGTGCCAGCAGTTACTCCTTTAACACCAACTATGGCTACACCTTC.

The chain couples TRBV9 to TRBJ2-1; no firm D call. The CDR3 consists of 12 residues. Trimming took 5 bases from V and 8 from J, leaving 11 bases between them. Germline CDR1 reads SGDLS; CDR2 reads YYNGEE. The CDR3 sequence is CASRGSGDEQFF. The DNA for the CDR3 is TGTGCCAGCAGGGGATCAGGCGATGAGCAGTTCTTC.

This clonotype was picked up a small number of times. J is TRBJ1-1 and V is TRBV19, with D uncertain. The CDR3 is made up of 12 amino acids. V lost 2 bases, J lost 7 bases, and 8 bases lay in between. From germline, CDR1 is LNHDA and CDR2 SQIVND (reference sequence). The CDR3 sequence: CASSISHFEAFF. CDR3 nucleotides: TGTGCCAGTAGTATATCCCACTTTGAAGCTTTCTTT.

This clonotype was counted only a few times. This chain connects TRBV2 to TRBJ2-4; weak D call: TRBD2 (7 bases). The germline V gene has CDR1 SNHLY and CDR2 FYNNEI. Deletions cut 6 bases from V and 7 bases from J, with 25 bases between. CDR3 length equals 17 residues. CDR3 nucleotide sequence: TGTGCCAGCAGCCCACCCACCACTAGGGCGGGGGCGAACATTCAGTACTTC. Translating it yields CASSPPTTRAGANIQYF.

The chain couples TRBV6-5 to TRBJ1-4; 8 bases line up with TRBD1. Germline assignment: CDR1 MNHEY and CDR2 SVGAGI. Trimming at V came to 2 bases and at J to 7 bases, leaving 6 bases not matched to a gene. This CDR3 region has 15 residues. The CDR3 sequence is CASSYIEDRVEKLFF. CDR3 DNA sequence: TGTGCCAGCAGTTACATTGAGGACAGGGTTGAAAAACTGTTTTTT.

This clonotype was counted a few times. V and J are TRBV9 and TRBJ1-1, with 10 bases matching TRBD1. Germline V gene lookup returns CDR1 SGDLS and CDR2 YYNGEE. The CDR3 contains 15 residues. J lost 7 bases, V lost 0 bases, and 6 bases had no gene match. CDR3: CASSVGGQGKDEAFF. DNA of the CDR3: TGTGCCAGCAGCGTAGGGGGACAGGGGAAAGATGAAGCTTTCTTT.

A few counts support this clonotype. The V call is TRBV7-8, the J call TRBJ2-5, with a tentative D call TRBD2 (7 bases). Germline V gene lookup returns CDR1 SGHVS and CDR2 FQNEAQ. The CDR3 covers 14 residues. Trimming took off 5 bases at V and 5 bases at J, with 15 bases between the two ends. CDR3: CASSEGGGRETQYF. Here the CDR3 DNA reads TGTGCCAGCAGCGAAGGGGGGGGCCGTGAGACCCAGTACTTC.

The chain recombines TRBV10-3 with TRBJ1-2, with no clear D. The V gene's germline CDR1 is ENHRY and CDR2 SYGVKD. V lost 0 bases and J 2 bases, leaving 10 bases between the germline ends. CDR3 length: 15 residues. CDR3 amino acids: CAISESTGRNYGYTF. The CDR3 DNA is TGTGCCATCAGTGAGTCGACTGGCAGAAACTATGGCTACACCTTC.

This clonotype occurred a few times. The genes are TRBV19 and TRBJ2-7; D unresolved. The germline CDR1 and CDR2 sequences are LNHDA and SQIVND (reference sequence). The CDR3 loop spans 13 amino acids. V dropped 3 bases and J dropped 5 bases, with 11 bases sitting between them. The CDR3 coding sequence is TGTGCCAGTAGTATGGTGTGGAGAGACGAGCAGTACTTC. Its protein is CASSMVWRDEQYF.

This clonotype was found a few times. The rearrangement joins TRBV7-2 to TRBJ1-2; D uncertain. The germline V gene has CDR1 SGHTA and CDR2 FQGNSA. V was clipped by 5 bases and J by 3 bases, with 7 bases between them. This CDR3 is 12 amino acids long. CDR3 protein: CASSGQHYGYTF. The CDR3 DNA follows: TGTGCCAGCAGCGGGCAGCACTATGGCTACACCTTC.

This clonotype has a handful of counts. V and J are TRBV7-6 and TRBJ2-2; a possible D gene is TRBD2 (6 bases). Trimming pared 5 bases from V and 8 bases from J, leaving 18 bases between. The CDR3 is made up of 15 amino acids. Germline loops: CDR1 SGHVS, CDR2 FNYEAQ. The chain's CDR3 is CASSPARLDQGELFF. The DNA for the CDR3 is TGTGCCAGCAGCCCAGCCCGACTAGATCAGGGGGAGCTGTTTTTT. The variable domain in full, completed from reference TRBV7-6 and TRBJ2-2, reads GAGVSQSPRYKVTKRGQDVALRCDPISGHVSLYWYRQALGQGPEFLTYFNYEAQQDKSGLPNDRFSAERPEGSISTLTIQRTEQRDSAMYRCASSPARLDQGELFFGEGSRLTVL.

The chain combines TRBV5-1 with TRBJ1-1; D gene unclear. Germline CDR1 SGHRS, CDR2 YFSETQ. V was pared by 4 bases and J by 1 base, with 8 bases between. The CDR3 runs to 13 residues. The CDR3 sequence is CASSVDPNTEAFF. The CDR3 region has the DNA TGCGCCAGCAGCGTGGACCCGAACACTGAAGCTTTCTTT.

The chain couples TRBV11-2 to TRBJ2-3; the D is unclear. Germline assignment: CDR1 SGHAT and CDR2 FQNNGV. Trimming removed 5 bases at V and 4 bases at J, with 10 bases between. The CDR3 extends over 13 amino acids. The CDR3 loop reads CASSPRVADTQYF. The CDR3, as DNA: TGTGCCAGCAGCCCCCGTGTTGCAGATACGCAGTATTTT.